Listed here are 3 T cell receptor beta chains from one sample, sequenced in a study of CD8+ T cells in alopecia areata. Treatment here: oral pan-JAK inhibitor, 5-10 mg twice daily. The authors extracted RNA and reverse transcribed it into cDNA as the sequencing template. Measured with immunoSEQ multiplex PCR; TCRdb has only the in-frame clones, and not every one. In the table there are around 140,000 clones, more than 85% of which are singletons. The sample consisted of CD8+ T cells sorted from blood, taken at week 4, from a patient treated with tofacitinib. The receptors come from a human donor with alopecia areata.

The V gene is TRBV29-1, the J gene TRBJ1-1; weak D call: TRBD1 (5 bases). CDR3 length: 17 amino acids. The V end was cut by 4 bases, the J end by 0 bases, with 21 bases between. Per germline, CDR1 SQVTM and CDR2 ANQGSEA. Here the CDR3 DNA reads TGCAGCGTTGCGTTTGGACATGGTCAATTGATGAACACTGAAGCTTTCTTT. Its protein product is CSVAFGHGQLMNTEAFF.

This clone has just a few counts. The chain links TRBV4-1 to TRBJ2-1; maybe TRBD2 (5 bases). The CDR3 has 14 residues. V was cut by 0 bases and J by 6 bases, with 9 bases left in between. The germline V gene encodes CDR1 MGHRA and CDR2 YSYEKL. CDR3 in DNA: TGCGCCAGCAGCCAAGACCGAGGGCCCAATGAGCAGTTCTTC. Amino acid sequence: CASSQDRGPNEQFF.

V is TRBV27 and J is TRBJ1-1; D gene unclear. Trimming removed 2 bases from V and 0 bases from J, with 7 bases in between. The CDR3 is made up of 14 amino acids. Germline V CDR1 and CDR2: MNHEY, SMNVEV (reference sequence). CDR3 sequence (DNA): TGTGCCAGCAGTTTAGACTGGTTGAACACTGAAGCTTTCTTT. Protein: CASSLDWLNTEAFF.